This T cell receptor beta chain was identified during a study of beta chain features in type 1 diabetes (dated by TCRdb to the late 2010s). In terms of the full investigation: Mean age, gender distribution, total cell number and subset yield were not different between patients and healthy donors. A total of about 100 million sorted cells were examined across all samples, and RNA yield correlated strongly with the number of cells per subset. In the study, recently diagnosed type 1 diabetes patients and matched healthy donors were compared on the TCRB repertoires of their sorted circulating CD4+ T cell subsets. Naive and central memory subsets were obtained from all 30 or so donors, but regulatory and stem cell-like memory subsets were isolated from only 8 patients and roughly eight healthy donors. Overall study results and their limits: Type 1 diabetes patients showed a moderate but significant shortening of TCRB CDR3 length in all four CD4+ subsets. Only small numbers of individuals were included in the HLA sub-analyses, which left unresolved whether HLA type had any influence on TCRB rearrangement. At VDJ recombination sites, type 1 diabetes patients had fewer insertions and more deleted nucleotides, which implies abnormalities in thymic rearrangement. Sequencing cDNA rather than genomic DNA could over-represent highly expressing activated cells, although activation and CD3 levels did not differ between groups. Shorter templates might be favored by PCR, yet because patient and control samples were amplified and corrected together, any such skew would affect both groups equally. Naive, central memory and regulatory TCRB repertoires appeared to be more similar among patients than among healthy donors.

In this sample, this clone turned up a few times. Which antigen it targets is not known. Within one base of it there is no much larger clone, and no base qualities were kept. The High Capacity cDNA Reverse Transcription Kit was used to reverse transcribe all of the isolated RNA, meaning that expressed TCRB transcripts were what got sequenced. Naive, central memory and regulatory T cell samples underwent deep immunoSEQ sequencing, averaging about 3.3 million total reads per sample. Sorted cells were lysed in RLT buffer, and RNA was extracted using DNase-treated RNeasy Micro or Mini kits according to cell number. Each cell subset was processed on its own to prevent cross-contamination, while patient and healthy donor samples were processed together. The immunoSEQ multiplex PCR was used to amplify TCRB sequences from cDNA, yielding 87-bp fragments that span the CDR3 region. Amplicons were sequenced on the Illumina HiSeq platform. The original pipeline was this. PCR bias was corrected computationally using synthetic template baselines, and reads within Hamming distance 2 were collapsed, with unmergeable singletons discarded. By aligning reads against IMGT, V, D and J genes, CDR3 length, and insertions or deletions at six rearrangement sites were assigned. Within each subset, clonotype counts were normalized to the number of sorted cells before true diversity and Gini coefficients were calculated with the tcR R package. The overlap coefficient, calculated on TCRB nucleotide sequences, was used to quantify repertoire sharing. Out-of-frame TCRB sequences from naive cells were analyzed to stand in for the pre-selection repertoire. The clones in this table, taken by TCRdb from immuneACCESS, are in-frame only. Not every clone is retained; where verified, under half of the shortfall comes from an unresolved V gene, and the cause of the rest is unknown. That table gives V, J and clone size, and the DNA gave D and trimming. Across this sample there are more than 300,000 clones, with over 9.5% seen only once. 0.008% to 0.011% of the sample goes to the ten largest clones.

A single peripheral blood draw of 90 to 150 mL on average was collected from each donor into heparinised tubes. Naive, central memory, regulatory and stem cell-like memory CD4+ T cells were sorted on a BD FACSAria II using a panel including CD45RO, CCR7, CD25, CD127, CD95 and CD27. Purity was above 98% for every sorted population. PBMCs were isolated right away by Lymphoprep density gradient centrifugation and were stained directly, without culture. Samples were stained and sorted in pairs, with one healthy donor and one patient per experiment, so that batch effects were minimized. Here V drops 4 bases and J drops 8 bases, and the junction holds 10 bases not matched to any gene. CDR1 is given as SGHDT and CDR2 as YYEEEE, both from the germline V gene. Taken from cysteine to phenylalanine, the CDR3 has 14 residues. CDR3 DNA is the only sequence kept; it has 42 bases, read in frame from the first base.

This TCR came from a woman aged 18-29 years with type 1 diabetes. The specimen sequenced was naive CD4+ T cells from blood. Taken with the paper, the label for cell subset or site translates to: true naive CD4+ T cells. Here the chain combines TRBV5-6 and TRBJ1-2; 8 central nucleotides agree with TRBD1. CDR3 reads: CASSVGTGSLGYTF. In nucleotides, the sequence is TGTGCCAGCAGCGTCGGGACAGGAAGTTTGGGCTACACCTTC.